These T cell receptor beta chains were read from a single sample in a study of blood T cell repertoires in COVID-19. Sequenced by immunoSEQ multiplex PCR; TCRdb stores in-frame clones only, minus some. Found here are under 250,000 clones, less than 90% of them singletons; the top ten hold approximately 2.6%. Sequencing used peripheral blood. These receptors all stem from a woman in her 70s with active or convalescent COVID-19. Both conserved end residues are part of each CDR3. The D gene is left open where the match is weak. Size is stated for part of the rows, as once, few or many counts, or as a class when the clone is expanded.

v_gene	d_gene	j_gene	abundance	CDR3aa	CDR3nt
TRBV28	.	TRBJ1-2	.	CASSSTSGADYGYTF	TGTGCCAGCAGCTCTACCTCAGGGGCCGACTATGGCTACACCTTC
TRBV5-4	.	TRBJ2-3	.	CASSLTATRTDTQYF	TGTGCCAGCAGCTTGACCGCCACTCGAACAGATACGCAGTATTTT
TRBV7-9	.	TRBJ1-4	.	CASSLWGGTNEKLFF	TGTGCCAGCAGCTTGTGGGGCGGCACTAATGAAAAACTGTTTTTT
TRBV5-6	.	TRBJ2-7	.	CASSFGGANEQYF	TGTGCCAGCAGCTTCGGTGGGGCAAACGAGCAGTACTTC
TRBV5-5	TRBD2	TRBJ2-7	.	CASSLGTNYEQYF	TGTGCCAGCAGCCTCGGGACTAACTACGAGCAGTACTTC
TRBV27	TRBD1	TRBJ1-2	.	CASSLTTPQGARGYTF	TGTGCCAGCAGTTTAACGACCCCTCAGGGGGCACGGGGCTACACCTTC
TRBV6-6	TRBD1	TRBJ1-2	.	CASSWGQNYGYTF	TGTGCCAGCAGCTGGGGACAGAACTATGGCTACACCTTC
TRBV30	TRBD1	TRBJ2-7	few	CASGQGAYEQYF	TGTGCCTCCGGACAGGGGGCTTACGAGCAGTACTTC
TRBV19	TRBD1	TRBJ1-3	.	CASSRDRGAGNTIYF	TGTGCCAGTAGTAGAGACAGGGGAGCTGGAAACACCATATATTTT
TRBV4-1	TRBD1	TRBJ2-2	.	CASSQYKGQGSGELFF	TGCGCCAGCAGCCAATATAAGGGACAGGGATCCGGGGAGCTGTTTTTT
TRBV9	.	TRBJ2-3	few	CASSVAPSGDTQYF	TGTGCCAGCAGCGTAGCCCCCTCAGGAGATACGCAGTATTTT
TRBV9	TRBD2	TRBJ2-3	.	CASTPGGTDTQYF	TGTGCCAGCACTCCCGGGGGGACAGATACGCAGTATTTT
TRBV7-9	TRBD1	TRBJ2-5	.	CASRPTGTGRRETQYF	TGTGCCAGCAGACCCACCGGGACAGGGAGGAGGGAGACCCAGTACTTC
TRBV10-1	.	TRBJ2-3	.	CASSRGLAATDTQYF	TGCGCCAGCAGCAGGGGGCTAGCGGCAACAGATACGCAGTATTTT
TRBV20-1	TRBD1	TRBJ2-2	.	CSASRTGVGGELFF	TGCAGTGCTAGTAGGACAGGGGTTGGCGGGGAGCTGTTTTTT
TRBV5-1	.	TRBJ2-2	.	CASSGQTVGTGELFF	TGCGCCAGCAGCGGACAGACAGTAGGGACCGGGGAGCTGTTTTTT
TRBV3-1/TRBV3-2	TRBD1	TRBJ1-2	.	CASSAGGGYTF	TGTGCCAGCAGCGCAGGGGGTGGCTACACCTTC
TRBV5-1	.	TRBJ1-2	.	CASSLARGTNYGYTF	TGCGCCAGCAGCTTGGCTAGGGGGACTAACTATGGCTACACCTTC
TRBV19	.	TRBJ1-1	.	CASSRQPDTEAFF	TGTGCCAGTAGTAGACAGCCGGACACTGAAGCTTTCTTT
TRBV6-4	.	TRBJ2-1	.	CATKSSRRQAQVNEQFF	TGTGCCACCAAAAGCAGTCGGAGACAGGCCCAGGTCAATGAGCAGTTCTTC
TRBV11-2	.	TRBJ2-7	.	CASSSPSLGREQYF	TGCGCCAGCAGCTCCCCCAGCCTGGGGCGCGAGCAGTACTTC
TRBV30	.	TRBJ1-5	.	CAWSARAGQPQHF	TGTGCCTGGAGTGCCAGGGCTGGGCAGCCCCAGCATTTT
TRBV4-1	TRBD2	TRBJ2-1	once	CASSQEREGYNEQFF	TGCGCCAGCAGCCAAGAGCGGGAGGGCTACAATGAGCAGTTCTTC
TRBV3-1/TRBV3-2	TRBD2	TRBJ2-5	.	CASSHQLAEETQYF	TGTGCCAGCAGCCACCAACTAGCGGAAGAGACCCAGTACTTC
TRBV5-1	.	TRBJ1-1	.	CATRAGPDTEAFF	TGCGCCACCCGGGCGGGGCCGGACACTGAAGCTTTCTTT
TRBV18	TRBD1	TRBJ2-7	few	CASSPRGQGVPYEQYF	TGTGCCAGCTCACCACGTGGCCAGGGGGTTCCCTACGAGCAGTACTTC
TRBV4-1	TRBD1	TRBJ1-2	.	CASSHAADRGDGYTF	TGCGCCAGCAGCCACGCAGCGGACAGGGGAGATGGCTACACCTTC
TRBV5-1	TRBD1	TRBJ1-2	.	CASSVGQGLYGYTF	TGCGCCAGCAGCGTGGGACAGGGCCTCTATGGCTACACCTTC
TRBV28	TRBD1	TRBJ1-4	.	CASSPPGQGYEKLFF	TGTGCCAGCAGTCCCCCGGGACAGGGATATGAAAAACTGTTTTTT
TRBV11-1	.	TRBJ1-1	.	CASSLERGVNTEAFF	TGTGCCAGCAGCTTAGAGCGCGGGGTGAACACTGAAGCTTTCTTT
TRBV7-9	TRBD1	TRBJ2-5	.	CASSLGTGEETQYF	TGTGCCAGCAGCTTAGGGACAGGGGAAGAGACCCAGTACTTC
TRBV5-8	TRBD2	TRBJ2-7	.	CASSPGTSWDSYEQYF	TGTGCCAGCAGCCCCGGGACTAGCTGGGACTCCTACGAGCAGTACTTC
TRBV5-1	.	TRBJ1-1	.	CASTSIGGVGTEAFF	TGCGCCAGCACCTCGATCGGAGGGGTAGGCACTGAAGCTTTCTTT
TRBV5-1	.	TRBJ1-2	.	CASSLVPGNMYGYTF	TGCGCCAGCAGCTTGGTTCCAGGGAACATGTATGGCTACACCTTC
TRBV7-6	TRBD1	TRBJ1-1	.	CASSLGTGGVTEAFF	TGTGCCAGCAGCTTAGGGACAGGGGGCGTAACTGAAGCTTTCTTT
TRBV5-1	.	TRBJ2-1	.	CASSPNSNEQFF	TGCGCCAGCAGCCCAAACTCAAATGAGCAGTTCTTC
TRBV7-2	.	TRBJ2-7	.	CASAQGLGAYEQYF	TGTGCCAGCGCGCAGGGGCTAGGGGCCTACGAGCAGTACTTC
TRBV3-1/TRBV3-2	.	TRBJ1-2	.	CASSQDWGPTYGYTF	TGTGCCAGCAGCCAAGATTGGGGGCCTACCTATGGCTACACCTTC
TRBV19	.	TRBJ2-3	.	CASSMLGPTDTQYF	TGTGCCAGTAGTATGCTGGGGCCGACAGATACGCAGTATTTT
TRBV7-9	.	TRBJ1-6	.	CASSLGDNSPLHF	TGTGCCAGCAGCTTAGGAGATAATTCACCCCTCCACTTT
TRBV12-5	.	TRBJ2-3	.	CASGAGYTGSTDTQYF	TGTGCTAGTGGTGCCGGGTATACAGGGAGCACAGATACGCAGTATTTT
TRBV28	.	TRBJ2-3	.	CASSFLTHRRDTQYF	TGTGCCAGCAGTTTTTTGACTCACCGAAGGGATACGCAGTATTTT
TRBV6-5	TRBD1	TRBJ2-7	.	CASSSPGQGIGEQYF	TGTGCCAGCAGTTCCCCGGGACAGGGGATAGGGGAGCAGTACTTC
TRBV10-3	.	TRBJ1-1	.	CAIGRQENTEAFF	TGTGCCATCGGACGACAGGAGAACACTGAAGCTTTCTTT